The 23 T cell receptor beta chains presented below share a single source sample, sequenced in a study of T cell changes during pregnancy in multiple sclerosis. TCRdb keeps only in-frame clones here, not all; method: immunoSEQ multiplex PCR. Of over 70,000 clones detected, around 92% appear once; the ten largest clones hold about 2.8%. The sequenced sample was peripheral blood, obtained in the third trimester of pregnancy. The receptor set was obtained from a female donor in good health, enrolled as a control in a pregnancy study.

The chain joins TRBV28 to TRBJ2-7, with D possibly matching TRBD2 (5 bases). The V end lost 3 bases, the J end lost 10 bases, and 13 bases lay between the germline ends. CDR3 length: 12 residues. Per germline, CDR1 MDHEN and CDR2 SYDVKM. CDR3 sequence (DNA): TGTGCCAGCAGTTTTGAAGGGAGAGTCCAGTACTTC. Translating gives CASSFEGRVQYF.

V gene TRBV5-1 combines with J gene TRBJ2-3, with 10 nucleotides matching TRBD1. The CDR3 has 14 amino acids. The V and J ends lost 0 bases and 6 bases, in that order; junction bases with no gene match: 1. Germline lookup yields CDR1 SGHRS and CDR2 YFSETQ. CDR3 amino acids: CASSLGQGADTQYF. CDR3 sequence (DNA): TGCGCCAGCAGCTTGGGACAGGGGGCTGATACGCAGTATTTT.

V and J are TRBV5-4 and TRBJ2-3, with TRBD2 matching 10 bases. CDR3 length equals 18 residues. The V and J ends lost 0 bases and 0 bases, in that order; junction bases with no gene match: 7. Germline-derived CDR1 and CDR2 are SGHNT and YYREEE (reference sequence). CDR3: CASSLESLAGTSTDTQYF. The CDR3 nucleotides read TGTGCCAGCAGCTTGGAATCACTAGCGGGAACTAGCACAGATACGCAGTATTTT.

The chain links TRBV7-2 to TRBJ2-1; 7 bases align to TRBD1. The trim removed 6 bases at V and 9 bases at J, leaving 14 bases unmatched. The V gene's germline CDR1 is SGHTA and CDR2 FQGNSA. CDR3 length: 15 amino acids. The CDR3 nucleotides are TGTGCCAGCAGGAGCTCAGGGGGTAGGGGTGGTGAGCAGTTCTTC. As protein: CASRSSGGRGGEQFF.

The V and J genes are TRBV27 and TRBJ2-2, with 7 nucleotides matching TRBD1. Trimming took 5 bases from V and 6 from J; bases not matched to a gene: 6. The CDR3 contains 14 residues. The germline V gene has CDR1 MNHEY and CDR2 SMNVEV (reference sequence). The CDR3 region is CASSPTGVPGELFF. CDR3 DNA sequence: TGTGCCAGCAGTCCCACAGGGGTCCCCGGGGAGCTGTTTTTT.

The V call is TRBV5-6, the J call TRBJ2-5; D perhaps matches TRBD1 (5 bases). The CDR3 runs 14 residues. Germline V gene lookup returns CDR1 SGHDT and CDR2 YYEEEE. The V end lost 1 base, the J end lost 3 bases, and 10 bases lay between the germline ends. DNA for the CDR3: TGTGCCAGCAGCTTGTCAGGGCTAGAAGAGACCCAGTACTTC. Translation gives CASSLSGLEETQYF. The full variable domain, completed using reference TRBV5-6 and TRBJ2-5, is DAGVTQSPTHLIKTRGQQVTLRCSPKSGHDTVSWYQQALGQGPQFIFQYYEEEERQRGNFPDRFSGHQFPNYSSELNVNALLLGDSALYLCASSLSGLEETQYFGPGTRLLVL.

The genes are TRBV7-9 and TRBJ1-2, with 7 nucleotides matching TRBD1. J gave up 6 bases and V 5 bases, and 12 bases lay outside the gene matches. This CDR3 comprises 15 residues. Germline CDR1 reads SEHNR; CDR2 reads FQNEAQ (reference sequence). CDR3 residues: CASSQSPGGGDGYTF. As DNA, the CDR3 is TGTGCCAGCAGCCAGAGCCCGGGAGGGGGCGATGGCTACACCTTC. Full variable domain (outside the CDR3, taken from reference TRBV7-9 and TRBJ1-2): DTGVSQNPRHKITKRGQNVTFRCDPISEHNRLYWYRQTLGQGPEFLTYFQNEAQLEKSRLLSDRFSAERPKGSFSTLEIQRTEQGDSAMYLCASSQSPGGGDGYTFGSGTRLTVV.

The table lists this clone with a few counts. CDR3 DNA sequence: TGCGCCAGCACCCCCGCGGGGGGAGATTCACCCCTCCACTTT. This encodes CASTPAGGDSPLHF. V is TRBV4-1 and J is TRBJ1-6, with D perhaps TRBD1 (5 bases). Germline CDR1 reads MGHRA; CDR2 reads YSYEKL. V dropped 7 bases and J dropped 8 bases, with 15 bases sitting between them. The CDR3 runs to 14 residues.

In this sample, this clone turned up once. The chain has TRBV11-2 and TRBJ1-2, with D possibly matching TRBD1 (5 bases). V lost 1 base and J lost 3, with 9 bases in between. This CDR3 has 14 residues. Germline loops: CDR1 SGHAT, CDR2 FQNNGV. Written as DNA, the CDR3 is TGTGCCAGCAGCTTAGGCGGCAGGGACTATGGCTACACCTTC. Its protein product is CASSLGGRDYGYTF.

The V and J genes are TRBV28 and TRBJ2-2; 9 bases are shared with TRBD2. The CDR3 is 16 residues long. CDR1 and CDR2 from the germline V gene are MDHEN and SYDVKM. The V segment lost 6 bases and the J segment 1 base; nucleotides outside the gene matches: 6. The CDR3 DNA reads as TGTGCCAGCAGCCGCTCGACTAGCGGGAACACCGGGGAGCTGTTTTTT. Translated: CASSRSTSGNTGELFF. Full variable domain (missing parts from reference TRBV28 and TRBJ2-2): DVKVTQSSRYLVKRTGEKVFLECVQDMDHENMFWYRQDPGLGLRLIYFSYDVKMKEKGDIPEGYSVSREKKERFSLILESASTNQTSMYLCASSRSTSGNTGELFFGEGSRLTVL.

The V call is TRBV6-5, the J call TRBJ2-1; 10 bases are shared with TRBD1. Germline CDR1 reads MNHEY; CDR2 reads SVGAGI. The CDR3 covers 13 residues. After removal of 11 bases from V and 6 bases from J, the junction contained 7 bases not matched to a gene. CDR3 coding DNA: TGTGCCGTCCGGGACAGGGGACCCAATGAGCAGTTCTTC. Translating gives CAVRDRGPNEQFF.

The CDR3 DNA reads TGCGCCAGCAGTGAGTCGAGGCTTGGAACCTACGAGCAGTACTTC. Translating gives CASSESRLGTYEQYF. The V gene is TRBV10-2, the J gene TRBJ2-7, with D uncertain. CDR3 length: 15 amino acids. Trimming removed 0 bases from V and 2 bases from J, with 11 bases in between. Germline CDR1 reads WSHSY; CDR2 reads SAAADI.

A single count supports this clone. The chain joins TRBV13 to TRBJ2-1; TRBD2 aligns across 14 bases. V dropped 5 bases and J dropped 0; count of bases not matched to a gene: 12. The CDR3 is 20 amino acids. Germline values: CDR1 PRHDT, CDR2 FYEKMQ (reference sequence). For the CDR3, the DNA is TGTGCCAGCAGCCCCCGAGGGACTAGCGGGGGTCCTAGCTCCTACAATGAGCAGTTCTTC. This codes for CASSPRGTSGGPSSYNEQFF.

The chain has TRBV6-5 and TRBJ2-3; the match to TRBD2 covers 7 bases. CDR3 length equals 15 residues. Germline V lookup: CDR1 MNHEY, CDR2 SVGAGI. V was clipped by 2 bases and J by 2 bases; unmatched bases: 4. The CDR3 sequence: CASSYGLADTDTQYF. DNA for the CDR3: TGTGCCAGCAGTTACGGTCTAGCGGACACAGATACGCAGTATTTT.

The CDR3 region is CASSPKVRGPFLPLHF. The CDR3 nucleotides are TGTGCCAGCAGCCCCAAGGTCCGAGGGCCCTTCTTACCCCTCCACTTT. This chain uses TRBV11-2 with TRBJ1-6; D is uncertain. Germline CDR1 and CDR2: SGHAT and FQNNGV. The CDR3 is 16 residues long. Trimming stripped 5 bases from V and 12 bases from J, with 23 bases between.

The gene calls are TRBV5-6 and TRBJ2-6, with a weak D call TRBD2 (6 bases). V lost 9 bases and J lost 2, with 15 bases in between. The CDR3 extends over 15 amino acids. Germline V CDR1 and CDR2: SGHDT, YYEEEE. The CDR3 here is CATTYGGTGANVLTF. DNA of the CDR3: TGTGCCACCACCTACGGGGGAACTGGGGCCAACGTCCTGACTTTC.

This clone was counted a single time. The J gene is TRBJ2-1, the V gene TRBV10-3; 7 positions agree with TRBD1. This CDR3 region has 12 residues. The germline CDR1 and CDR2 sequences are ENHRY and SYGVKD. Trimming cost V 6 bases and J 8 bases; bases outside gene matches: 4. The CDR3 DNA sequence: TGTGCCATCAGGAGACAGGGCGATGAGCAGTTCTTC. Its translation: CAIRRQGDEQFF.

This clone came up once. The chain recombines TRBV9 with TRBJ2-3, with a weak D call TRBD2 (6 bases). V lost 7 bases, J lost 5 bases, and 20 bases lay in between. The CDR3 runs 15 residues. CDR1 SGDLS and CDR2 YYNGEE come from the germline V gene. The CDR3 coding sequence is TGTGCCAGCGGAACGGGACGGGAGCTCGGAGATACGCAGTATTTT. Translation: CASGTGRELGDTQYF.

This chain connects TRBV6-5 to TRBJ2-2, with D tentatively TRBD2 (5 bases). Germline CDR1 reads MNHEY; CDR2 reads SVGAGI. Trimming stripped 5 bases from V and 1 base from J, with 11 bases between. This CDR3 is 15 amino acids long. CDR3 coding DNA: TGTGCCAGCAGTATGACCCGGGAGAACACCGGGGAGCTGTTTTTT. This codes for CASSMTRENTGELFF.

The CDR3 loop is CASRDGGNQPQHF. For the CDR3, the DNA is TGTGCCAGCAGAGACGGGGGCAATCAGCCCCAGCATTTT. This chain connects TRBV6-5 to TRBJ1-5; D gene ambiguous. The CDR3 runs to 13 residues. V was shortened by 6 bases and J by 2 bases, with 8 bases between the two germline ends. CDR1 is MNHEY and CDR2 is SVGAGI in the germline V gene.

This chain uses TRBV7-9 with TRBJ1-1; 8 positions agree with TRBD1. V was clipped by 1 base and J by 3 bases; unmatched bases: 7. Germline loops: CDR1 SEHNR, CDR2 FQNEAQ (reference sequence). The CDR3 has 16 amino acids. CDR3 amino acids: CASSLEGTGAHTEAFF. CDR3 DNA sequence: TGTGCCAGCAGCTTAGAGGGGACAGGAGCCCACACTGAAGCTTTCTTT.

V gene TRBV4-2 combines with J gene TRBJ2-7; possible D gene TRBD1, 6 bases. V shed 0 bases and J shed 1 base, with 10 bases lying between them. Germline V CDR1 and CDR2: LGHNA, YNFKEQ. This CDR3 has 15 amino acids. CDR3 coding DNA: TGTGCCAGCAGCCAAGATTCACAGGGTTCCTACGAGCAGTACTTC. It yields the protein CASSQDSQGSYEQYF.

This chain uses TRBV11-3 with TRBJ2-3, with D tentatively TRBD2 (6 bases). This CDR3 region has 16 residues. Trimming shortened V by 2 bases and J by 4 bases, and 16 bases separated the two germline ends. Looked up from germline, CDR1 is SGHNT and CDR2 is YENEEA. The CDR3 loop reads CASSLKAGMGSDTQYF. CDR3 coding DNA: TGTGCCAGCAGCTTAAAGGCGGGAATGGGGTCAGATACGCAGTATTTT.